The 7 T cell receptor beta chains below were found in one sample sequenced in a study of siplizumab effects on memory and regulatory T cells. Some clones are missing from TCRdb's copy, which holds only in-frame ones; the method was immunoSEQ multiplex PCR. The sample yields some 70,000 clones, 80% to 90% seen once. The sequencing input was Tregs sorted from blood. These receptors were obtained from a human donor in good health.

The V call is TRBV28, the J call TRBJ1-2; D remains unclear. Germline V gene lookup returns CDR1 MDHEN and CDR2 SYDVKM. The CDR3 extends over 14 amino acids. V gave up 8 bases and J gave up 5 bases, with 18 bases separating them. The CDR3 DNA follows: TGTGCCAGCGGGTACCCCCGGCCCCCTTATGGCTACACCTTC. Translated, it gives CASGYPRPPYGYTF.

There are a few counts of this clone. J is TRBJ2-7 and V is TRBV14; 7 bases agree with TRBD1. Unmatched junction bases numbered 12, after V lost 0 bases and J lost 7 bases. CDR3 length: 16 residues. CDR1 SGHDN and CDR2 FVKESK come from the germline V gene. The CDR3: CASSQDWTGGTGEQYF. CDR3 nucleotide sequence: TGTGCCAGCAGCCAAGATTGGACAGGAGGTACGGGGGAGCAGTACTTC.

This chain links TRBV10-3 with TRBJ2-7; 7 bases map to TRBD1. This CDR3 comprises 13 residues. With 10 bases clipped from V and 1 base from J, the junction kept 7 bases outside the gene matches. Germline V lookup: CDR1 ENHRY, CDR2 SYGVKD. The CDR3 DNA reads TGTGCCACCGGGACAGTTCCGTCCTACGAGCAGTACTTC. It translates to CATGTVPSYEQYF.

In its sample, this clone was seen once. The chain recombines TRBV4-1 with TRBJ2-7; 11 positions agree with TRBD2. The CDR3 is 13 amino acids. The V gene's germline CDR1 is MGHRA and CDR2 YSYEKL. With 5 bases clipped from V and 6 bases from J, the junction kept 3 bases outside the gene matches. The CDR3 is CASSSSGRSEQYF. The CDR3 nucleotides are TGCGCCAGCAGCTCTAGCGGGAGGAGCGAGCAGTACTTC.

The chain joins TRBV7-8 to TRBJ2-3, with D maybe TRBD2 (5 bases). The V gene's germline CDR1 is SGHVS and CDR2 FQNEAQ. Between the trimmed V and J ends, which lost 6 bases and 0 bases, there was a span of 10 bases. This CDR3 region has 14 residues. Here the CDR3 DNA reads TGTGCCAGCAGGAGCGGTTCTAGCACAGATACGCAGTATTTT. Protein product: CASRSGSSTDTQYF.

The rearrangement uses TRBV5-1 and TRBJ1-1, with D possibly being TRBD1 (6 bases). Trimming left V 4 bases short and J 5 bases short, with 15 bases between. The length of the CDR3 is 14 residues. CDR1 and CDR2 from the germline V gene are SGHRS and YFSETQ. The CDR3 coding sequence is TGCGCCAGCAGCGGCCAGGGGCAAGGGACTGAAGCTTTCTTT. Protein: CASSGQGQGTEAFF.

The chain combines TRBV30 with TRBJ2-2; no definite D call. Trimming shortened V by 4 bases and J by 4 bases, and 10 bases separated the two germline ends. This CDR3 has 13 amino acids. From germline, CDR1 is GTSNPN and CDR2 SVGIG (reference sequence). The CDR3 here is CAWTGYLTGELFF. DNA of the CDR3: TGTGCCTGGACCGGGTATCTCACCGGGGAGCTGTTTTTT.